The 21 T cell receptor beta chains listed next were all sequenced from one sample in a study of T cell repertoires in cytomegalovirus infection. TCRdb processed the reads anew with MiXCR; each CDR3 protein has one entry. The table lists some 97,000 distinct CDR3 sequences, around a quarter of them singletons, with about two fifths in the top ten. Sequencing was carried out using CD8+ T cells from PBMCs. The receptors shown here come from a human donor in good health (CMV status not recorded). Some clones in this sample may be carry-over from other donors' samples.

In this sample, this clonotype turned up a few times. J is TRBJ2-1 and V is TRBV4-3, with D perhaps matching TRBD1 (5 bases). The CDR3 runs 17 residues. With 3 bases removed from V and 5 bases from J, the gap between germline ends came to 20 bases. The germline V gene encodes CDR1 LGHNA and CDR2 YSLEER. The CDR3 loop is CASSHGATVSFDNEQFF. The CDR3, as DNA: TGCGCCAGCAGCCACGGTGCGACAGTGTCCTTCGACAATGAGCAGTTCTTC.

This clonotype was counted at least ten times. This rearrangement joins TRBV6-1 to TRBJ2-1; 10 bases align to TRBD2. Germline V gene sequence: CDR1 MNHNS, CDR2 SASEGT. The ends lost 7 bases at V and 4 bases at J; junction bases unmatched: 4. The CDR3 runs to 14 residues. This CDR3 reads CASTPSGRYNEQFF. The CDR3 DNA reads TGTGCCAGCACCCCTAGCGGGAGATACAATGAGCAGTTCTTC.

The J gene is TRBJ2-5, the V gene TRBV6-7; 8 bases map to TRBD1. TRBV6-7 is an ORF, and what it does is uncertain. J lost 7 bases, V lost 6 bases, and 4 bases had no gene match. CDR3 length: 12 amino acids. Here the CDR3 reads CASSPGGATQYF. CDR3 bases: TGTGCCAGCAGCCCAGGGGGCGCGACCCAGTACTTC.

This clonotype showed up many times. V is TRBV7-2 and J is TRBJ2-3; D is possibly TRBD2 (6 bases). Looked up from germline, CDR1 is SGHTA and CDR2 is FQGNSA. This CDR3 spans 18 amino acids. The germline V and J ends were trimmed by 6 bases and 3 bases, with 25 bases remaining between them. The CDR3 sequence is CASRSDLTAGGRTDTQYF. DNA for the CDR3: TGTGCCAGCAGGTCCGACCTGACGGCCGGGGGTCGTACAGATACGCAGTATTTT.

This clonotype was seen more than once but under ten times. This rearrangement joins TRBV6-1 to TRBJ1-1, with 8 bases aligning to TRBD1. CDR1 MNHNS and CDR2 SASEGT come from the germline V gene. The junction had 6 bases not matched to a gene; V was cut back by 5 bases and J by 4 bases. The CDR3 covers 14 residues. The CDR3 DNA is TGTGCCAGCAGTCAACAGGGGGTAGTCACTGAAGCTTTCTTT. Translating it yields CASSQQGVVTEAFF.

This clonotype was seen only a few times. The chain links TRBV12-3 or TRBV12-4 to TRBJ1-2; 8 nucleotides match TRBD1. The trim removed 7 bases at V and 4 bases at J, leaving 5 bases unmatched. The CDR3 has 13 amino acids. DNA for the CDR3: TGTGCCAGCACCCCGACAGGGGCCTATGGCTACACCTTC. This sequence encodes CASTPTGAYGYTF.

This clonotype was counted many times. The V gene is TRBV4-3, the J gene TRBJ1-1, with D possibly TRBD1 on 5 matching bases. Trimming took off 3 bases at V and 1 base at J, with 9 bases between the two ends. The CDR3 totals 14 residues. The germline gives CDR1 LGHNA, CDR2 YSLEER. This CDR3 reads CASSQGGGNTEAFF. CDR3 DNA sequence: TGCGCCAGCAGCCAGGGGGGAGGGAACACTGAAGCTTTCTTT.

This clonotype has a count of ten or more. The chain is built from TRBV7-9 and TRBJ1-1, with D unclear. Trimming left V 7 bases short and J 1 base short, with 10 bases between. This CDR3 is 13 amino acids long. Germline CDR1 reads SEHNR; CDR2 reads FQNEAQ (reference sequence). The CDR3 DNA follows: TGTGCCAGCATCGACTCGGGGAACACTGAAGCTTTCTTT. It translates to CASIDSGNTEAFF.

This clonotype was detected a few times. The chain employs TRBV6-1 and TRBJ2-5; maybe TRBD1 (6 bases). V lost 5 bases and J 3 bases, leaving 10 bases between the germline ends. Germline lookup yields CDR1 MNHNS and CDR2 SASEGT. The CDR3 covers 13 residues. The CDR3 region is CASSQPGEETQYF. The CDR3 DNA reads as TGTGCCAGCAGTCAGCCAGGGGAAGAGACCCAGTACTTC.

This clonotype turned up a few times. V and J are TRBV19 and TRBJ1-1, with 9 bases that match TRBD1. J gave up 7 bases and V 5 bases, and 5 bases lay outside the gene matches. CDR1 is LNHDA and CDR2 is SQIVND in the germline V gene (reference sequence). The CDR3 length is 13 residues. The CDR3 here is CASSPGTGLEAFF. Written as DNA, the CDR3 is TGTGCCAGTAGTCCCGGGACAGGGCTTGAAGCTTTCTTT.

V is TRBV12-3 or TRBV12-4 and J is TRBJ1-2, with D unresolved. The CDR3 contains 16 residues. Trimming stripped 7 bases from V and 6 bases from J, with 24 bases between. The CDR3 coding sequence is TGTGCCAGCACCCCAGGCGTCACGTTTCTTTCGGATGGCTACACCTTC. Translating gives CASTPGVTFLSDGYTF.

This clonotype was detected once. This rearrangement joins TRBV6-6 to TRBJ2-4; TRBD1 aligns across 9 bases. The CDR3 runs to 16 residues. CDR1 is MNHNY, CDR2 SVGAGI, per germline (reference sequence). J was trimmed by 9 bases and V by 4 bases; bases with no gene match: 13. This CDR3 reads CASSFPGQGGFGIQYF. Here the CDR3 DNA reads TGTGCCAGCAGTTTCCCGGGACAGGGAGGTTTCGGCATTCAGTACTTC.

Points on this clonotype: At one boundary the junction diverges from the germline segment, which might be a read error. This rearrangement joins TRBV4-3 to TRBJ1-6; 7 bases agree with TRBD1. Germline CDR1 is LGHNA and CDR2 is YSLEER. The length of the CDR3 is 17 residues. CDR3 sequence reads: CASSQDFRGSDNSPLHF. The CDR3 region has the DNA TGCGCCAGCAGCCAAGATTTCAGGGGGTCGGATAACTCACCCCTCCACTTT.

This clonotype has more than one count but fewer than ten. The rearrangement joins TRBV12-3 or TRBV12-4 to TRBJ2-2; perhaps D is TRBD1 or TRBD2 (5 bases each). The CDR3 has 15 amino acids. V shed 7 bases and J shed 1 base, with 13 bases lying between them. As DNA, the CDR3 is TGTGCCAGCACAAAGGGGACGGAGAACACCGGGGAGCTGTTTTTT. It codes for CASTKGTENTGELFF.

This chain joins TRBV30 and TRBJ2-7, with D unclear. CDR3 length equals 13 residues. Germline lookup yields CDR1 GTSNPN and CDR2 SVGIG (reference sequence). Trimming left V 5 bases short and J 0 bases short, with 11 bases between. The CDR3 here is CAWWDGVSYEQYF. DNA for the CDR3: TGTGCCTGGTGGGATGGGGTCTCCTACGAGCAGTACTTC.

V and J are TRBV7-9 and TRBJ1-2, with TRBD1 matching 7 bases. This CDR3 spans 14 amino acids. Germline V lookup: CDR1 SEHNR, CDR2 FQNEAQ (reference sequence). V gave up 5 bases and J gave up 4 bases; unmatched junction bases: 7. CDR3 DNA sequence: TGTGCCAGCAGCAACGGGACAGTCATCTATGGCTACACCTTC. Its protein product is CASSNGTVIYGYTF. The whole variable domain, remainder taken from reference TRBV7-9 and TRBJ1-2, is DTGVSQNPRHKITKRGQNVTFRCDPISEHNRLYWYRQTLGQGPEFLTYFQNEAQLEKSRLLSDRFSAERPKGSFSTLEIQRTEQGDSAMYLCASSNGTVIYGYTFGSGTRLTVV.

The chain uses TRBV6-6 and TRBJ2-5; 9 bases agree with TRBD2. This CDR3 comprises 14 residues. In germline, CDR1 is MNHNY, CDR2 SVGAGI (reference sequence). V gave up 4 bases and J gave up 5 bases; unmatched junction bases: 5. In DNA form, the CDR3 reads TGTGCCAGCAGTTTAGCGGGGGAGAAGGAGACCCAGTACTTC. It yields the protein CASSLAGEKETQYF.

The J gene is TRBJ2-6, the V gene TRBV11-2, with no clear D. CDR1 and CDR2 from the germline V gene are SGHAT and FQNNGV. The CDR3 covers 18 residues. The V and J ends lost 1 base and 0 bases respectively, with 13 bases between them. CDR3: CASSLVGQAISGANVLTF. The CDR3 DNA follows: TGTGCCAGCAGCTTAGTTGGTCAGGCGATCTCTGGGGCCAACGTCCTGACTTTC.

This clonotype has ten or more counts. This CDR3 reads CASSSPGIAGGQEETQYF. The DNA of the CDR3 is TGTGCCAGCAGCTCCCCGGGGATAGCGGGAGGGCAGGAAGAGACCCAGTACTTC. The chain carries TRBV7-4 and TRBJ2-5, with 11 bases matching TRBD2. Germline CDR1 is SGHVT and CDR2 is SQSDAQ. J lost 3 bases, V lost 4 bases, and 13 bases had no gene match. The CDR3 sequence is 18 residues long.

This clonotype was seen repeatedly, ten times or more. J is TRBJ2-2 and V is TRBV7-8, with D possibly matching TRBD2 (6 bases). V lost 5 bases and J 5 bases, leaving 18 bases between the germline ends. Per germline, CDR1 SGHVS and CDR2 FQNEAQ. This CDR3 has 16 residues. The DNA for the CDR3 is TGTGCCAGCAGCCTCATCGCGGGAATAGGAACCGGGGAGCTGTTTTTT. Protein product: CASSLIAGIGTGELFF. Full variable domain (remainder filled in from reference TRBV7-8 and TRBJ2-2): GAGVSQSPRYKVAKRGQDVALRCDPISGHVSLFWYQQALGQGPEFLTYFQNEAQLDKSGLPSDRFFAERPEGSVSTLKIQRTQQEDSAVYLCASSLIAGIGTGELFFGEGSRLTVL.

The sample holds a few counts of this clonotype. CDR3 nucleotide sequence: TGTGCCAGTAGTATCGACCAACCCTGGAGCAATGAGCAGTTCTTC. As protein: CASSIDQPWSNEQFF. The chain has TRBV19 and TRBJ2-1; D is ambiguous. Germline V gene data show CDR1 as LNHDA and CDR2 as SQIVND (reference sequence). Trimming removed 3 bases from V and 6 bases from J, with 15 bases in between. The CDR3 totals 15 residues.